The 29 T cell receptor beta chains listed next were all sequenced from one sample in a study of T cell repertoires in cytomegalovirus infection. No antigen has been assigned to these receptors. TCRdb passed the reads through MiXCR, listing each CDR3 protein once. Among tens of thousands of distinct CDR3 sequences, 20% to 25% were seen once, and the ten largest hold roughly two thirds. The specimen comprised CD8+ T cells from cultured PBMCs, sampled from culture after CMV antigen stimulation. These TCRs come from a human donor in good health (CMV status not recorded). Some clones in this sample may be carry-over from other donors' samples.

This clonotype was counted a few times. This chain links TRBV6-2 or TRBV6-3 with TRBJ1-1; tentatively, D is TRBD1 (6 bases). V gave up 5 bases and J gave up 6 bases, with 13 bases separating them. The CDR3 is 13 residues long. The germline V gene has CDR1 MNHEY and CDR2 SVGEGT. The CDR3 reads CASSRTAQPEAFF. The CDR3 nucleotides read TGTGCCAGCAGTAGGACAGCCCAACCTGAAGCTTTCTTT.

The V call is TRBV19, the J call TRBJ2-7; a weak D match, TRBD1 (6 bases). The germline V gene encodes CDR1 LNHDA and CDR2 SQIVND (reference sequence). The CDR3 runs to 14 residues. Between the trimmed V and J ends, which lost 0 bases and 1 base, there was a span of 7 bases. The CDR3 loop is CASSIERGSYEQYF. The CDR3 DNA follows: TGTGCCAGTAGTATAGAAAGGGGGTCCTACGAGCAGTACTTC.

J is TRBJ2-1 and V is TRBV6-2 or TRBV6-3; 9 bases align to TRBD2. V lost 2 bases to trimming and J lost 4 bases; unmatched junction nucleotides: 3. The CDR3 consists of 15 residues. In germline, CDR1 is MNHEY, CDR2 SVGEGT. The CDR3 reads CASSYPTSGYNEQFF. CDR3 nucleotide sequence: TGTGCCAGCAGTTACCCAACTAGCGGGTACAATGAGCAGTTCTTC.

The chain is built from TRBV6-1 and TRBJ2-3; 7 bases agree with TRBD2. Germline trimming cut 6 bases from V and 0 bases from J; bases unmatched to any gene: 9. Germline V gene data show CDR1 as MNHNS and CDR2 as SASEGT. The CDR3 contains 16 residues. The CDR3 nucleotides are TGTGCCAGCAGGCCAACGACTAGCTCCAGCACAGATACGCAGTATTTT. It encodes CASRPTTSSSTDTQYF.

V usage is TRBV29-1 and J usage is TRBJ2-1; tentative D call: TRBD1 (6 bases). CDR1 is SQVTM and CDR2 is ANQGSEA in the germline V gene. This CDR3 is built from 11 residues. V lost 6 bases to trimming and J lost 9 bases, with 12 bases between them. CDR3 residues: CSVPGGFEQFF. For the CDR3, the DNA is TGCAGCGTCCCTGGGGGCTTTGAGCAGTTCTTC.

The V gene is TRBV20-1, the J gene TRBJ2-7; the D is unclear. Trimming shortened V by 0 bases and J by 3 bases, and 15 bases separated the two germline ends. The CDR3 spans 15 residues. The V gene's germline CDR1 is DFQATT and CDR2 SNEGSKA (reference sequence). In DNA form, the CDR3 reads TGCAGTGCTAGAGATCTCGGCACCGAAGGCTACGAGCAGTACTTC. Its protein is CSARDLGTEGYEQYF.

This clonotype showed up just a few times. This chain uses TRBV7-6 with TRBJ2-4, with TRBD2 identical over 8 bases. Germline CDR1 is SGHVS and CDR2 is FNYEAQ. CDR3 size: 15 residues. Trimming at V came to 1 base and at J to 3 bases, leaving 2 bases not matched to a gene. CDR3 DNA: TGTGCCAGCAGCTTAGGGCGGGGGGTCAAAAACATTCAGTACTTC. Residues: CASSLGRGVKNIQYF.

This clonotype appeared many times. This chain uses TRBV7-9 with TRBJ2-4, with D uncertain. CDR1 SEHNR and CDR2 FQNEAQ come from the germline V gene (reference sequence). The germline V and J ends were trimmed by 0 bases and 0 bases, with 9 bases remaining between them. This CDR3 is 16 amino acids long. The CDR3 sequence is CASSLASSLAKNIQYF. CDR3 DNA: TGTGCCAGCAGCTTAGCTTCTTCCCTAGCCAAAAACATTCAGTACTTC.

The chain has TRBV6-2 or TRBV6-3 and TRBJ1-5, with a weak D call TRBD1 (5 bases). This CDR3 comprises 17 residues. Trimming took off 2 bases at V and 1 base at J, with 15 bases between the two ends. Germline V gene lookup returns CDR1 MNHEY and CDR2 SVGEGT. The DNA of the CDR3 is TGTGCCAGCAGTTACGGGGGGTGGGCAGAAAGCAATCAGCCCCAGCATTTT. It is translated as CASSYGGWAESNQPQHF.

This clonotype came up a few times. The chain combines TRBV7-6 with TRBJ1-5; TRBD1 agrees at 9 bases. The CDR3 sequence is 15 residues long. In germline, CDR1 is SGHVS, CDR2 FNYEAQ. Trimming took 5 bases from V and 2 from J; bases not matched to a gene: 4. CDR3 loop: CASSEQGAGNQPQHF. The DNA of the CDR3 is TGTGCCAGCAGCGAACAGGGGGCAGGCAATCAGCCCCAGCATTTT.

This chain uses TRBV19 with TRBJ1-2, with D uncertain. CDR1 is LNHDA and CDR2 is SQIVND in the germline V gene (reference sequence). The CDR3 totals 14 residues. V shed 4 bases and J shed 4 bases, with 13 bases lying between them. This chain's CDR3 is CASSTWGDAYGYTF. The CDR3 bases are TGTGCCAGTAGTACATGGGGTGACGCCTATGGCTACACCTTC.

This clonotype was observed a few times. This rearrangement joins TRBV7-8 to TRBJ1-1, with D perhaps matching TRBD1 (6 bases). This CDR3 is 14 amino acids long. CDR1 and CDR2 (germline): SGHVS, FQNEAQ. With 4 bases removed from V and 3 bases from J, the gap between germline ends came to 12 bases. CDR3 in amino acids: CASSSQGGDTEAFF. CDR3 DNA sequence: TGTGCCAGCAGCTCACAGGGAGGGGACACTGAAGCTTTCTTT.

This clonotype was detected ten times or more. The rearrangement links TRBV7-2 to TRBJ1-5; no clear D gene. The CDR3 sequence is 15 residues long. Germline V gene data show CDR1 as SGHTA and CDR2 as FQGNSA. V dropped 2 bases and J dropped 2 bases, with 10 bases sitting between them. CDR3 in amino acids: CASSLLGYGNQPQHF. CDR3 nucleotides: TGTGCCAGCAGCTTATTGGGTTATGGCAATCAGCCCCAGCATTTT. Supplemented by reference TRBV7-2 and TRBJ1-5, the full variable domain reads GAGVSQSPSNKVTEKGKDVELRCDPISGHTALYWYRQSLGQGLEFLIYFQGNSAPDKSGLPSDRFSAERTGGSVSTLTIQRTQQEDSAVYLCASSLLGYGNQPQHFGDGTRLSIL.

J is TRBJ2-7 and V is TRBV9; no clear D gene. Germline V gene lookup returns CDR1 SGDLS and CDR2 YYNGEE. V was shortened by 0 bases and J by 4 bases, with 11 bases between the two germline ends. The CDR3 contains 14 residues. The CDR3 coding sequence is TGTGCCAGCAGCGTAGATGGCAGAGTATACGAGCAGTACTTC. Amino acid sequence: CASSVDGRVYEQYF.

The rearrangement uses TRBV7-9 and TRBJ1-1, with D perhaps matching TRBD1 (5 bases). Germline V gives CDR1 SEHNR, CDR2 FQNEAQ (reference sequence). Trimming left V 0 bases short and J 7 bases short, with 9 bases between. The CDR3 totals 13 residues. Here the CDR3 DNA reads TGTGCCAGCAGCTTAGCGGGGGAAATTGAAGCTTTCTTT. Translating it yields CASSLAGEIEAFF.

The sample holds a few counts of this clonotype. CDR3 nucleotides: TGTGCCAGCAGTGTCCAACAGGGGGCAGGAAACATTCAGTACTTC. This gives the protein CASSVQQGAGNIQYF. The chain employs TRBV12-3 or TRBV12-4 and TRBJ2-4; 9 bases map to TRBD1. This CDR3 region has 15 residues. The V and J ends lost 5 bases and 6 bases, in that order; junction bases with no gene match: 8.

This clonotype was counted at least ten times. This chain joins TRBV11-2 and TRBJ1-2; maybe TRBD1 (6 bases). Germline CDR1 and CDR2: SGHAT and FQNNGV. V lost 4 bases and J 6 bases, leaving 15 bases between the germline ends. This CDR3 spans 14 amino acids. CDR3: CASSSDRVGHGYTF. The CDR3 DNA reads TGTGCCAGCAGCTCGGACAGAGTTGGCCATGGCTACACCTTC.

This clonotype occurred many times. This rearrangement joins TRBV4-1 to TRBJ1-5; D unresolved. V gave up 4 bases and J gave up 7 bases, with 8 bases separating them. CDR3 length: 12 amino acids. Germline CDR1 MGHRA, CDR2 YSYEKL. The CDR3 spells CASSLAGQPQHF. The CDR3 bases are TGCGCCAGCAGCCTCGCAGGACAGCCCCAGCATTTT.

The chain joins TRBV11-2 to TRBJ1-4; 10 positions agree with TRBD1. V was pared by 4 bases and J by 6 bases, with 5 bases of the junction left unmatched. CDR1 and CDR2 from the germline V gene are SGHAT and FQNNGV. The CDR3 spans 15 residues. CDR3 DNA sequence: TGTGCCAGCAGCTCCTCAGGACAGGGGGATGAAAAACTGTTTTTT. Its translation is CASSSSGQGDEKLFF.

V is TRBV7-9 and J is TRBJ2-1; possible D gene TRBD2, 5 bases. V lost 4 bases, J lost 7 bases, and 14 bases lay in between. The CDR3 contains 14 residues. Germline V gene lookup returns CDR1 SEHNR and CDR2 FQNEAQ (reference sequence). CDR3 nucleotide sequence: TGTGCCAGCAGCTCCCCCAGCGGCTGGAATGAGCAGTTCTTC. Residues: CASSSPSGWNEQFF.

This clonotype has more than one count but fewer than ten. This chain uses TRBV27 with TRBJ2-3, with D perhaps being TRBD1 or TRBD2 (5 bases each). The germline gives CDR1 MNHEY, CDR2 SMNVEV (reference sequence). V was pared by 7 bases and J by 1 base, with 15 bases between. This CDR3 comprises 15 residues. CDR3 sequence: CASTDLGARTDTQYF. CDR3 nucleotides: TGTGCCAGCACCGATCTCGGGGCGCGCACAGATACGCAGTATTTT.

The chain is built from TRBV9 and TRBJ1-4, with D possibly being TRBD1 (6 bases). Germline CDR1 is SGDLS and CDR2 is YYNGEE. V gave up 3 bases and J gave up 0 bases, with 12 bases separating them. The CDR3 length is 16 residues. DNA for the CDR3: TGTGCCAGCAGCGCAGAGACAGGTGCAACTAATGAAAAACTGTTTTTT. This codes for CASSAETGATNEKLFF.

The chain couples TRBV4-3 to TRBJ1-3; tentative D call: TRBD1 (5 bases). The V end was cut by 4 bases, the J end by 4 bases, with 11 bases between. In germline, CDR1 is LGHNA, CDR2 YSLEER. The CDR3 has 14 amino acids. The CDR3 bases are TGCGCCAGCAGCCCCGGGACGGTCGGAAACACCATATATTTT. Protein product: CASSPGTVGNTIYF.

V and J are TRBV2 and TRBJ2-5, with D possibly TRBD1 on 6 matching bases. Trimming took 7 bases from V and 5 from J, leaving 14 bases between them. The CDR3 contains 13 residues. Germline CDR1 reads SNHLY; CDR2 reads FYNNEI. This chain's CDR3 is CASISGGRETQYF. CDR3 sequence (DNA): TGTGCCAGCATTTCTGGGGGCCGCGAGACCCAGTACTTC.

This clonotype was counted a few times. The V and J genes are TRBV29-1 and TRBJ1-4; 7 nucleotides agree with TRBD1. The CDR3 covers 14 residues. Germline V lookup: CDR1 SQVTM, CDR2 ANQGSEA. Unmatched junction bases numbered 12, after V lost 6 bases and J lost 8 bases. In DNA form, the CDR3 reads TGCAGCGTACACCTTGGGACAGTGCGGGAAAAACTGTTTTTT. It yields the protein CSVHLGTVREKLFF.

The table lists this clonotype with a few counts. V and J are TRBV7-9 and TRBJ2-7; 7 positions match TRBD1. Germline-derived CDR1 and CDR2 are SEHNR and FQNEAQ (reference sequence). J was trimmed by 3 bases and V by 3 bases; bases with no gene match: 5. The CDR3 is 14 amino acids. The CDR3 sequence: CASSLKGAIYEQYF. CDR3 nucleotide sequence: TGTGCCAGCAGCTTGAAGGGGGCCATCTACGAGCAGTACTTC.

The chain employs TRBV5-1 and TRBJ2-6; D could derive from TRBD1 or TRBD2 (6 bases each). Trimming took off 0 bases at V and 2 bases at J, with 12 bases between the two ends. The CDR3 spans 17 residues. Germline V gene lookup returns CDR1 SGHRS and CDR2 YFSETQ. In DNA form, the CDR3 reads TGCGCCAGCAGCTTGGCGACAGGAGGGACTGGGGCCAACGTCCTGACTTTC. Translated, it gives CASSLATGGTGANVLTF.

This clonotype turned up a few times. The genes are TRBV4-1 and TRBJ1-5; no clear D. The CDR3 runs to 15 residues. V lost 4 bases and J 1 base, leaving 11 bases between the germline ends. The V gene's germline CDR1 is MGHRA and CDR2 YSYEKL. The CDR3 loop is CASSPDLGSNQPQHF. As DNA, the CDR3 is TGCGCCAGCAGCCCGGATCTTGGGAGCAATCAGCCCCAGCATTTT.

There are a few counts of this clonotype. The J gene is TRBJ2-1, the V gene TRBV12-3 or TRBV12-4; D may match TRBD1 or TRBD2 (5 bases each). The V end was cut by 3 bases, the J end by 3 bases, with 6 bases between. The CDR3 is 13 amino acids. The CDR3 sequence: CASSLGVYNEQFF. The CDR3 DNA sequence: TGTGCCAGCAGTTTGGGGGTCTACAATGAGCAGTTCTTC.